This entry lists 8 T cell receptor beta chains sequenced from one sample in a study of beta chain features in type 1 diabetes. Points from the study as a whole: In all four CD4+ subsets, TCRB CDR3 length was significantly, moderately reduced in type 1 diabetes.

These TCRs are of unknown antigen specificity. As every portion of the isolated RNA was reverse transcribed, the sequencing read expressed TCRB transcripts. Sequencing was performed with immunoSEQ multiplex PCR; in TCRdb, only in-frame clones are kept and a portion is missing. The data show 630,000 or so clones, about 14% seen once. Input material: naive CD4+ T cells from blood. Every receptor here comes from a man between 18 and 35 years old with type 1 diabetes.

This clone showed up just a few times. J is TRBJ2-6 and V is TRBV27; 9 nucleotides line up with TRBD1. Per germline, CDR1 MNHEY and CDR2 SMNVEV (reference sequence). The V segment lost 5 bases and the J segment 1 base; nucleotides outside the gene matches: 6. This CDR3 comprises 17 residues. In DNA, the CDR3 is TGTGCCAGCAGTGCCCGGACAGGGGCTTCTGGGGCCAACGTCCTGACTTTC. Translation: CASSARTGASGANVLTF.

This clone came up a few times. This rearrangement joins TRBV9 to TRBJ2-3; D uncertain. Germline V gene data show CDR1 as SGDLS and CDR2 as YYNGEE. This CDR3 comprises 15 residues. The V gene lost 3 bases and the J gene lost 1 base, with 12 bases spanning the gap. This CDR3 reads CASSDEVFGTDTQYF. DNA for the CDR3: TGTGCCAGCAGCGATGAGGTATTTGGCACAGATACGCAGTATTTT.

The chain uses TRBV6-6 and TRBJ2-2, with TRBD2 matching over 9 bases. The CDR3 is 15 amino acids. In germline, CDR1 is MNHNY, CDR2 SVGAGI (reference sequence). J lost 7 bases, V lost 6 bases, and 9 bases had no gene match. The CDR3 DNA reads TGTGCCAGCAGCCGTAGCGGGAGAGTGGGCGGGGAGCTGTTTTTT. This codes for CASSRSGRVGGELFF.

This clone was detected only a few times. The rearrangement joins TRBV29-1 to TRBJ2-3, with D uncertain. Trimming cost V 6 bases and J 2 bases, with 9 bases left between them. CDR3 length: 12 residues. Germline V gene sequence: CDR1 SQVTM, CDR2 ANQGSEA. The CDR3 loop reads CSVSRPTDTQYF. DNA for the CDR3: TGCAGCGTCTCCAGACCCACAGATACGCAGTATTTT.

There are a few counts of this clone. The chain combines TRBV6-5 with TRBJ2-5; perhaps TRBD1 as D (6 bases). This CDR3 comprises 16 residues. Germline CDR1 and CDR2: MNHEY and SVGAGI. The ends were cut back, 4 bases at V and 4 bases at J, with 19 bases in the middle. CDR3 DNA sequence: TGTGCCAGCAGTTCCCGTTACACACAGGGATCAGAGACCCAGTACTTC. It encodes CASSSRYTQGSETQYF.

The chain has TRBV20-1 and TRBJ2-1; 7 bases are shared with TRBD1. The CDR3 runs to 11 residues. Losses at the gene ends were 5 bases for V and 8 bases for J; bases not matched to a gene: 3. Germline CDR1 is DFQATT and CDR2 is SNEGSKA (reference sequence). CDR3 coding DNA: TGCAGTGCTTACAGGGGTCATGAGCAGTTCTTC. This gives the protein CSAYRGHEQFF.

The CDR3 region has the DNA TGTGCCATCAGTGACGATAATTCACCCCTCCACTTT. Its protein product is CAISDDNSPLHF. The gene calls are TRBV10-3 and TRBJ1-6; D remains unclear. Germline CDR1 and CDR2: ENHRY and SYGVKD. The CDR3 is 12 residues long. The ends were cut back, 3 bases at V and 5 bases at J, with 2 bases in the middle.

The rearrangement links TRBV27 to TRBJ2-3, with 12 bases lining up with TRBD2. The CDR3 extends over 15 amino acids. V shed 7 bases and J 3 bases; nucleotides not matched to a gene: 5. Germline CDR1 MNHEY, CDR2 SMNVEV (reference sequence). CDR3 DNA: TGTGCCAGCACTCGGACTAGCGGGATTACAGATACGCAGTATTTT. Amino acids: CASTRTSGITDTQYF.